These 4 T cell receptor beta chains originate from one sample sequenced in a study of blood T cell repertoires in COVID-19. Only in-frame clones appear in the TCRdb table, and some are missing; sequencing was by immunoSEQ multiplex PCR. The sample carries about 160,000 clones, 81% recorded once. Sequences were obtained from PBMCs or T cells enriched from blood (not recorded which). Receptors were obtained from a woman aged 40 to 50 with acute COVID-19.

The genes are TRBV9 and TRBJ1-2, with a tentative D call TRBD1 (5 bases). V lost 0 bases, J lost 3 bases, and 21 bases lay in between. CDR1 and CDR2 (germline): SGDLS, YYNGEE. This CDR3 is 18 amino acids long. CDR3 amino acids: CASSVAGGRTPTDYGYTF. The CDR3 nucleotides read TGTGCCAGCAGCGTAGCGGGGGGGAGGACCCCCACGGACTATGGCTACACCTTC.

The rearrangement links TRBV5-1 to TRBJ1-2; 7 bases match TRBD1. V lost 3 bases and J lost 4; bases outside the gene matches: 9. Germline V gene lookup returns CDR1 SGHRS and CDR2 YFSETQ. This CDR3 is 15 amino acids long. This CDR3 is CASSSRQGGSYGYTF. DNA for the CDR3: TGCGCCAGCAGCTCCCGACAGGGTGGTTCCTATGGCTACACCTTC.

V gene TRBV18 combines with J gene TRBJ2-6; D is perhaps TRBD2 (6 bases). Trimming cost V 1 base and J 0 bases, with 19 bases left between them. CDR1 is KGHSH, CDR2 LQKENI, per germline. The CDR3 has 20 amino acids. This CDR3 reads CASSPLWEAGSLSGANVLTF. The CDR3 nucleotides read TGTGCCAGCTCACCACTCTGGGAGGCAGGGTCCCTCTCTGGGGCCAACGTCCTGACTTTC.

This rearrangement joins TRBV11-2 to TRBJ2-3; TRBD2 matches 13 bases. Germline values: CDR1 SGHAT, CDR2 FQNNGV. The CDR3 length is 15 residues. V shed 1 base, J shed 5 bases, and the junction held 0 bases outside the gene matches. CDR3 residues: CASSLGLAGGDTQYF. The CDR3 DNA follows: TGTGCCAGCAGCTTAGGACTAGCGGGAGGAGATACGCAGTATTTT. The full variable domain, its missing parts supplied by reference TRBV11-2 and TRBJ2-3, is EAGVAQSPRYKIIEKRQSVAFWCNPISGHATLYWYQQILGQGPKLLIQFQNNGVVDDSQLPKDRFSAERLKGVDSTLKIQPAKLEDSAVYLCASSLGLAGGDTQYFGPGTRLTVL.